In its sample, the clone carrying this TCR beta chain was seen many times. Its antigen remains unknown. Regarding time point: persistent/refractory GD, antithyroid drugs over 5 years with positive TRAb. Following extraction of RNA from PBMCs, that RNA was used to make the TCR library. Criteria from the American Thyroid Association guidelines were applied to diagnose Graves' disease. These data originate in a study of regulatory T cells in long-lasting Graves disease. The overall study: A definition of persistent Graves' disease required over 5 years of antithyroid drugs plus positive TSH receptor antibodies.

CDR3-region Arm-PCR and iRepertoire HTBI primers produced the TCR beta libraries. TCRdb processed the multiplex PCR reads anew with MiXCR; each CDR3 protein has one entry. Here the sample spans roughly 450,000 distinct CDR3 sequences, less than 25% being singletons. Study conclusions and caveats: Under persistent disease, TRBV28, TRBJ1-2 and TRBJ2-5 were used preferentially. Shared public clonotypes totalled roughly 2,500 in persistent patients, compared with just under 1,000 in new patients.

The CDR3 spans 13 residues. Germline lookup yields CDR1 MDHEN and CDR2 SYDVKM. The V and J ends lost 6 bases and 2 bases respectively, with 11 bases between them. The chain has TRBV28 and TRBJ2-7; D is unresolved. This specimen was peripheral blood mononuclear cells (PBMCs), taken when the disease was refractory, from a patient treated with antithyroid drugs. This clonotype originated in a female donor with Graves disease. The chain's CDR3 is CASSSRRPYEQYF. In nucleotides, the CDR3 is TGTGCCAGCAGCTCCCGTAGGCCCTACGAGCAGTACTTC.